The clone carrying this T cell receptor beta chain was seen at least ten times. This record comes from a study of early T cells in non-severe SARS-CoV-2 infection. Unique molecular identifiers tagged individual cDNA molecules. TCRdb reprocessed the 5' RACE reads via MiXCR and lists one record per CDR3 protein. The sample yields approximately 28,000 distinct CDR3 sequences, 6% to 7.5% seen once. CDR3 size: 14 residues. V lost 5 bases, J lost 4 bases, and 17 bases lay in between. Germline V CDR1 and CDR2: DFQATT, SNEGSKA (reference sequence). The material was whole blood, obtained at baseline. The TCR comes from an adult who was a healthcare worker with PCR-confirmed SARS-CoV-2 infection or an uninfected control (not recorded which). The genes are TRBV20-1 and TRBJ1-2; no clear D gene. The CDR3 DNA sequence: TGCAGTGCTGTCCAAGGTGCCGATGGCTATGGCTACACCTTC. Translated: CSAVQGADGYGYTF.